Included here is one T cell receptor (beta chain) sequence, with context. Antigen unknown. The data are from a study of T cells in Graves' hyperthyroidism and ophthalmopathy. Study details: Blood from the periphery was taken at initial diagnosis, before any treatment.

TCR beta CDR3 sequences were amplified from RNA transcripts. When the TCR CDR3 underwent first-round RT-PCR, the HTBI primer set was used. Via MiXCR, TCRdb re-called the multiplex PCR reads, giving one row per CDR3 protein. The sample has approximately 560,000 distinct CDR3 sequences, 15% to 17% seen once. Study-level findings and limits: Stable hyperthyroidism was separated from ophthalmopathy by a model based on 13 V-J features.

Graves' hyperthyroidism without ophthalmopathy progression within 18 months was termed stable. From approximately 9.3 ml of fresh peripheral blood, PBMCs were isolated. The J segment lost 10 bases and the V segment lost 0 bases, leaving 8 bases of the junction unmatched. Germline V gene lookup returns CDR1 SGHAT and CDR2 FQNNGV. The CDR3 has 16 residues. V gene TRBV11-2 combines with J gene TRBJ2-1, with TRBD2 matching 11 bases. Sequencing used blood. This clonotype was sampled from a woman aged 25 to 39 with Graves' hyperthyroidism. DNA of the CDR3: TGTGCCAGCAGCTTAGAATTAGCGGGAGGGCAGAAAGAGCAGTTCTTC. This codes for CASSLELAGGQKEQFF.